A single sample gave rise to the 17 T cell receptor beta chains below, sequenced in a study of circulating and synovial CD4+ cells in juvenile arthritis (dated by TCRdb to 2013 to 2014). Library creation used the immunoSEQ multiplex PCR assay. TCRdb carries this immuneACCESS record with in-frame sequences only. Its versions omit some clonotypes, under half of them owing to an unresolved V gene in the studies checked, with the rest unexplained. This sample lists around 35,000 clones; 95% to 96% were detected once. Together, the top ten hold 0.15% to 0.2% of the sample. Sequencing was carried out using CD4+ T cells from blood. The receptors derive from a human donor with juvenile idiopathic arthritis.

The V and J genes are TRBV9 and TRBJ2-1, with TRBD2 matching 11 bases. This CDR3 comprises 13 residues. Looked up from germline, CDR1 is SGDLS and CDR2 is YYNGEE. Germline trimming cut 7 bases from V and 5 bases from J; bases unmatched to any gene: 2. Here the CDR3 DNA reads TGTGCCAGCGGGACTAGCGGAAACAATGAGCAGTTCTTC. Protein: CASGTSGNNEQFF.

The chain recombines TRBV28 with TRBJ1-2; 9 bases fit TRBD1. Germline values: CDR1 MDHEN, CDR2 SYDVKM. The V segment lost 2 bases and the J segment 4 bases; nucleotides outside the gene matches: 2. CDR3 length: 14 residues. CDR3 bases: TGTGCCAGCAGTTTAGACAGGGGGAGCTATGGCTACACCTTC. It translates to CASSLDRGSYGYTF.

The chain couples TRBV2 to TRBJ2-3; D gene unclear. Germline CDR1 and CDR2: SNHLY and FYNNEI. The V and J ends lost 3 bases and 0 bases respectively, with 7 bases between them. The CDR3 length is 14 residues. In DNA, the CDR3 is TGTGCCAGCAGTGATTCCAGTAGCACAGATACGCAGTATTTT. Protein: CASSDSSSTDTQYF.

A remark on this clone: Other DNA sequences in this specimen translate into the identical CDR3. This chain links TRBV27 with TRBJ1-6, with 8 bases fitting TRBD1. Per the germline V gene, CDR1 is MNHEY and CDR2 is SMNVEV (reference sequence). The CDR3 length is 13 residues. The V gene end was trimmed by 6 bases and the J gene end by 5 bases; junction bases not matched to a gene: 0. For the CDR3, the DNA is TGTGCCAGCAGGACAGGGGATAATTCACCCCTCCACTTT. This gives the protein CASRTGDNSPLHF.

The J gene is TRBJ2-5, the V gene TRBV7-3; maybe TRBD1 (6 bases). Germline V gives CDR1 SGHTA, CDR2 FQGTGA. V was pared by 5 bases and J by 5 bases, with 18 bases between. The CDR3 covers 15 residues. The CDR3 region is CASSATGTGLETQYF. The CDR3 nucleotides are TGTGCCAGCAGCGCAACAGGGACGGGATTGGAGACCCAGTACTTC.

The CDR3 protein is CASSSSGVADTQYF. DNA for the CDR3: TGTGCCAGCAGCTCCTCAGGGGTGGCGGATACGCAGTATTTT. V usage is TRBV11-1 and J usage is TRBJ2-3; possibly TRBD1 for D (6 bases). Trimming pared 4 bases from V and 6 bases from J, leaving 14 bases between. Germline V lookup: CDR1 SGHAT, CDR2 FQDESV (reference sequence). This CDR3 has 14 amino acids.

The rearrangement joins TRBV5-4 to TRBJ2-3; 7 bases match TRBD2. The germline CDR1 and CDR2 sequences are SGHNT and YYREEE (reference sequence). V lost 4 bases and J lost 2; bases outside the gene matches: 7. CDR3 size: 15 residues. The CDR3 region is CASSPSGGPTDTQYF. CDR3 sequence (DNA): TGTGCCAGCAGCCCCTCGGGGGGTCCCACAGATACGCAGTATTTT.

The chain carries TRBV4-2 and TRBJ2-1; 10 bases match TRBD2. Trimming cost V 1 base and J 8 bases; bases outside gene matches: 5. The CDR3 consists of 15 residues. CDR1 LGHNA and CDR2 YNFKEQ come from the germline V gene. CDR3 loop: CASSQASGGADEQFF. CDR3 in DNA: TGTGCCAGCAGCCAAGCCAGCGGGGGGGCGGATGAGCAGTTCTTC.

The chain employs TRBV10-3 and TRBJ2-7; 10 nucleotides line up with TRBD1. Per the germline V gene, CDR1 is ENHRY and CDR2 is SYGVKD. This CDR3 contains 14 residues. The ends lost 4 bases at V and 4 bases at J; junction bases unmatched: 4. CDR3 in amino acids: CAISGGTGVYEQYF. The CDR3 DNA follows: TGTGCCATCAGTGGGGGGACAGGGGTGTACGAGCAGTACTTC.

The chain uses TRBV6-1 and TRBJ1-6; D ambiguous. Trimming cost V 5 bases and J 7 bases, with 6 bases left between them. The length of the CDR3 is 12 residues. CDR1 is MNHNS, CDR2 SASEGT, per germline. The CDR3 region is CASSLRNSPLHF. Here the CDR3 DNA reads TGTGCCAGCAGTCTCAGGAATTCACCCCTCCACTTT.

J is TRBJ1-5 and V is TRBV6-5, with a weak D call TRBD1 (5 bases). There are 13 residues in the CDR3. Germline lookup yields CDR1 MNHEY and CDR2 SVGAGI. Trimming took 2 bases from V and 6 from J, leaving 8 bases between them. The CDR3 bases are TGTGCCAGCAGTTACCGACAGACTCAGCCCCAGCATTTT. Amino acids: CASSYRQTQPQHF.

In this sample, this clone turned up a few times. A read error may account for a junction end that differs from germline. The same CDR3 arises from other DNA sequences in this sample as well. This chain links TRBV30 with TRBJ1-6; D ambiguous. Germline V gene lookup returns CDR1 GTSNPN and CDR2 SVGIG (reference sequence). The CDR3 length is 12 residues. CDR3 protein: CAWSAYTSPLHF. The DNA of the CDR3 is TGTGCCTGGAGTGCCTATACTTCACCCCTCCACTTT. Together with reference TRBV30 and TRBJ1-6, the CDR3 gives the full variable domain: SQTIHQWPATLVQPVGSPLSLECTVEGTSNPNLYWYRQAAGRGLQLLFYSVGIGQISSEVPQNLSASRPQDRQFILSSKKLLLSDSGFYLCAWSAYTSPLHFGNGTRLTVT.

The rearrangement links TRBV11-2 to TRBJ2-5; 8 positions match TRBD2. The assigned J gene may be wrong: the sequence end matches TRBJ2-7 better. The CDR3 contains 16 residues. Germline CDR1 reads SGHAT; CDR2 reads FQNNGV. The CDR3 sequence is CASSPAGTRGRSEQYF. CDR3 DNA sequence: TGTGCCAGCAGCCCAGCAGGGACTAGGGGAAGGTCCGAGCAGTACTTC.

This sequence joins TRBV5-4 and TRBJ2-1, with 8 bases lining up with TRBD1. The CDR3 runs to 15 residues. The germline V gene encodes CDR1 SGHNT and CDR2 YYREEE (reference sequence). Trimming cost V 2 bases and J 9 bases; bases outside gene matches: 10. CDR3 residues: CASSLTGGRKGEQFF. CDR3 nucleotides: TGTGCCAGCAGCTTAACAGGGGGGCGTAAGGGTGAGCAGTTCTTC.

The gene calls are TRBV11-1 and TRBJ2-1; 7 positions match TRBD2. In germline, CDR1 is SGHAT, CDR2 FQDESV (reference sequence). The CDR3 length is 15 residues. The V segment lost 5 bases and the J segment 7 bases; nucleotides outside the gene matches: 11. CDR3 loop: CASSRSGTTGNEQFF. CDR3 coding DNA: TGTGCCAGCAGCAGATCCGGGACTACGGGGAATGAGCAGTTCTTC.

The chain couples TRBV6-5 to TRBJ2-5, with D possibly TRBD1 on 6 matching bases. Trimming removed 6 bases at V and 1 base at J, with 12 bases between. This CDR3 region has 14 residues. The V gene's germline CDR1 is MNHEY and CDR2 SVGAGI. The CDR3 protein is CASSPQTGQETQYF. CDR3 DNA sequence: TGTGCCAGCAGCCCTCAGACAGGCCAAGAGACCCAGTACTTC.

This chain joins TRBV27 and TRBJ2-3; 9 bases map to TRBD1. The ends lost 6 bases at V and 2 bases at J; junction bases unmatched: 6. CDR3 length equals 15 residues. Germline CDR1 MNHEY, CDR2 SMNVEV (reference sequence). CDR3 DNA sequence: TGTGCCAGCAGGCGGACAGGGGTGATCACAGATACGCAGTATTTT. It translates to CASRRTGVITDTQYF.